The clone carrying this T cell receptor (beta chain) has ten or more counts. This sample was taken from a study of T cells in Graves' hyperthyroidism and ophthalmopathy. Trimming removed 5 bases from V and 10 bases from J, with 12 bases in between. Per germline, CDR1 MNHEY and CDR2 SVGAGI. This CDR3 is built from 13 residues. Template material for amplifying TCR beta CDR3 regions consisted of RNA transcripts. HTBI primers were the set used in a first-round RT-PCR of the TCR CDR3. MiXCR, applied by TCRdb to the multiplex PCR reads, yields one record per CDR3 protein. The sample shows fewer than 350,000 distinct CDR3 sequences, around a sixth of them seen only once.

The sequence was obtained from a woman aged 40-49 years with Graves' ophthalmopathy. This chain links TRBV6-5 with TRBJ1-6; D not certain. The sequencing sample was made of blood. The chain's CDR3 is CASSRVSQSPLHF. The DNA for the CDR3 is TGTGCCAGCAGTAGGGTCAGTCAATCACCCCTCCACTTT.